This is a list of T cell receptor beta chains from one sample in a study of control samples from healthy donors and cancer patients. Using immunoSEQ multiplex PCR, the repertoire was profiled, and TCRdb retains in-frame clones only, with some absent. The sample holds about 120,000 clones; about 88% are singletons and the top ten take 2% to 3%. Sequencing was carried out using blood. All receptors come from a woman in her sixties or seventies in good health. The conserved cysteine and the conserved F or W are not part of the CDR3 here.

J	V	CDR3
TRBJ2-3	TRBV2	ASNPGQTDTQY
TRBJ2-3	TRBV29-1	SVERWVGGTDTQY
TRBJ2-7	TRBV5-6	ASIGKGVSNEQY
TRBJ2-7	TRBV7-6	ASSLRGLAGGPWY
TRBJ2-3	TRBV11-2	ASSIRTGQLTDTQY
TRBJ2-1	TRBV4-2	ASSQEPLAGGHEQF
TRBJ2-1	TRBV6-6	ASSQSSYNEQF
TRBJ1-2	TRBV15	ATSPGGSKYGYT
TRBJ1-6	TRBV5-1	ASSLAGQGWESPLH
TRBJ2-7	TRBV7-2	ASSFYGYEQY
TRBJ2-5	TRBV19	ASSIGKGLPGAQY
TRBJ1-2	TRBV7-3	ASSPTRDRGYGYT
TRBJ1-3	TRBV3-1/TRBV3-2	ASSYGAGLVSGNTIY
TRBJ2-3	TRBV2	ASSWDRTEYSTDTQY
TRBJ2-4	TRBV15	ATSRSGTGSRNIQY
TRBJ2-7	TRBV5-1	ASSLPGQEIYEQY
TRBJ1-3	TRBV27	ASSLRKGAGNTIY
TRBJ1-2	TRBV5-1	ASSTGQGSGYT
TRBJ2-2	TRBV18	ASSPLLFRANTGELF
TRBJ1-5	TRBV27	ASSLLSGRGSNQPQH
TRBJ1-1	TRBV20-1	SASAPVNTEAF
TRBJ1-5	TRBV5-6	ASSSWTETNQPQH
TRBJ2-7	TRBV12-3/TRBV12-4	ANYRGY
TRBJ2-7	TRBV19	ASSIKGGPYEQY
TRBJ2-7	TRBV15	ATSSDTLSYEQY
TRBJ1-2	TRBV27	ASSLGDRGRGYT
TRBJ1-1	TRBV3-1/TRBV3-2	ASSQGQGAATEAF
TRBJ1-5	TRBV19	ASSIGTANQPQH
TRBJ2-5	TRBV3-1/TRBV3-2	ASSQGWERKETQY
TRBJ2-1	TRBV13	ASSKPGQYNEQF
TRBJ2-1	TRBV10-3	AISESAGGLSSYNEQF
TRBJ1-1	TRBV19	ASWTGTEAF
TRBJ2-1	TRBV7-9	ASSLGSGGLLAQDRQF